A single sample is the source of the 19 T cell receptor beta chains below, sequenced in a study of blood T cell repertoires in COVID-19 (TCRdb year 2020). Library preparation was by the immunoSEQ multiplex PCR assay. In its TCRdb copy, this immuneACCESS table keeps in-frame sequences only and misses some clones. Where compared with another copy, unresolved V genes explain less than half of these, and the others have no known cause. The sample contains 90,000 to 130,000 clones, approximately 88% of them found a single time. The leading ten clones occupy roughly 0.89% of the sample. Sequencing was carried out using peripheral blood. The receptors were gathered from a woman aged 65 to 85 with acute or convalescent COVID-19.

The chain is built from TRBV21-1 and TRBJ1-2; the DNA was not used to check the table's D call, TRBD1. TRBV21-1 is a pseudogene segment. The CDR3 spans 14 residues. CDR3 coding DNA: TGTGCCAGCAGCAAAGGAAAGGGGGAATCTGGCTACACCTTC. Translation gives CASSKGKGESGYTF.

This chain joins TRBV5-8 and TRBJ1-6; 10 nucleotides agree with TRBD1. Germline CDR1 is SGHTS and CDR2 is YDEGEE. This CDR3 is 15 amino acids long. Trimming took 6 bases from V and 3 from J; bases not matched to a gene: 3. Here the CDR3 reads CASTRDRGYNSPLHF. The CDR3 coding sequence is TGTGCCAGCACCCGGGACAGGGGCTATAATTCACCCCTCCACTTT.

This clone has a single count. This chain uses TRBV7-8 with TRBJ2-5; D is unresolved. V was cut by 1 base and J by 1 base, with 10 bases left in between. The CDR3 loop spans 15 amino acids. Germline V lookup: CDR1 SGHVS, CDR2 FQNEAQ. In DNA form, the CDR3 reads TGTGCCAGCAGCTTAGTGGGCCAGGTCCAAGAGACCCAGTACTTC. This encodes CASSLVGQVQETQYF.

The rearrangement uses TRBV2 and TRBJ1-6; no reliable D call. The CDR3 totals 17 residues. The germline CDR1 and CDR2 sequences are SNHLY and FYNNEI. The germline V and J ends were trimmed by 5 bases and 7 bases, with 21 bases remaining between them. CDR3 DNA: TGTGCCAGCAGTCGCGGACCGGGCGGAGGCCAAAATTCACCCCTCCACTTT. Residues: CASSRGPGGGQNSPLHF.

The chain couples TRBV11-2 to TRBJ2-2; 9 bases fit TRBD1. Germline V gives CDR1 SGHAT, CDR2 FQNNGV. V lost 5 bases to trimming and J lost 2 bases; unmatched junction nucleotides: 6. CDR3 size: 16 residues. Here the CDR3 reads CASSPRDRENTGELFF. As DNA, the CDR3 is TGTGCCAGCAGCCCCCGGGACAGGGAAAACACCGGGGAGCTGTTTTTT. Variable domain in full (rest from reference TRBV11-2 and TRBJ2-2): EAGVAQSPRYKIIEKRQSVAFWCNPISGHATLYWYQQILGQGPKLLIQFQNNGVVDDSQLPKDRFSAERLKGVDSTLKIQPAKLEDSAVYLCASSPRDRENTGELFFGEGSRLTVL.

J is TRBJ1-3 and V is TRBV18; 7 bases line up with TRBD1. J lost 0 bases, V lost 3 bases, and 8 bases had no gene match. This CDR3 comprises 17 residues. Germline-derived CDR1 and CDR2 are KGHSH and LQKENI. As DNA, the CDR3 is TGTGCCAGCTCACCCGCGACAGGGTTTAGCTCTGGAAACACCATATATTTT. Encoded protein: CASSPATGFSSGNTIYF. Filled out from reference TRBV18 and TRBJ1-3, the complete variable domain reads NAGVMQNPRHLVRRRGQEARLRCSPMKGHSHVYWYRQLPEEGLKFMVYLQKENIIDESGMPKERFSAEFPKEGPSILRIQQVVRGDSAAYFCASSPATGFSSGNTIYFGEGSWLTVV.

The genes are TRBV5-4 and TRBJ2-2; 15 nucleotides agree with TRBD2. The ends lost 3 bases at V and 5 bases at J; junction bases unmatched: 2. The V gene's germline CDR1 is SGHNT and CDR2 YYREEE (reference sequence). The CDR3 runs 16 residues. CDR3 in amino acids: CASSSGLAGGTGELFF. Written as DNA, the CDR3 is TGTGCCAGCAGCTCCGGACTAGCGGGGGGGACCGGGGAGCTGTTTTTT.

V usage is TRBV6-5 and J usage is TRBJ1-6; no clear D gene. The CDR3 consists of 12 residues. Germline V gene lookup returns CDR1 MNHEY and CDR2 SVGAGI. Between the trimmed V and J ends, which lost 2 bases and 7 bases, there was a span of 3 bases. The CDR3 DNA reads TGTGCCAGCAGTTACCGGAATTCACCCCTCCACTTT. Translating it yields CASSYRNSPLHF.

The J gene is TRBJ2-5, the V gene TRBV27; 10 bases align to TRBD2. CDR1 is MNHEY and CDR2 is SMNVEV in the germline V gene (reference sequence). The CDR3 is 18 residues long. With V trimmed by 5 bases and J by 1 base, 13 bases remained unmatched. CDR3 amino acids: CASSLRASGSISQETQYF. CDR3 nucleotide sequence: TGTGCCAGCAGTCTCCGGGCTAGCGGGAGCATCTCCCAAGAGACCCAGTACTTC.

The rearrangement uses TRBV28 and TRBJ2-1, with D possibly being TRBD2 (5 bases). Trimming took off 8 bases at V and 7 bases at J, with 21 bases between the two ends. Germline lookup yields CDR1 MDHEN and CDR2 SYDVKM. CDR3 length: 15 residues. The CDR3 region is CASGLPEAGWNEQFF. Written as DNA, the CDR3 is TGTGCCAGCGGGCTGCCCGAGGCGGGCTGGAATGAGCAGTTCTTC. The whole variable domain, remainder taken from reference TRBV28 and TRBJ2-1, is DVKVTQSSRYLVKRTGEKVFLECVQDMDHENMFWYRQDPGLGLRLIYFSYDVKMKEKGDIPEGYSVSREKKERFSLILESASTNQTSMYLCASGLPEAGWNEQFFGPGTRLTVL.

The J gene is TRBJ2-7, the V gene TRBV2, with a possible D match to TRBD1 (6 bases). Per the germline V gene, CDR1 is SNHLY and CDR2 is FYNNEI. Trimming shortened V by 4 bases and J by 4 bases, and 11 bases separated the two germline ends. The CDR3 is 13 amino acids. CDR3 sequence (DNA): TGTGCCAGCAGTGCCTTACAGGGTTACGAGCAGTACTTC. It translates to CASSALQGYEQYF.

The rearrangement uses TRBV6-6 and TRBJ2-1; 10 bases agree with TRBD2. The CDR3 spans 17 residues. After removal of 5 bases from V and 6 bases from J, the junction contained 13 bases not matched to a gene. Germline V lookup: CDR1 MNHNY, CDR2 SVGAGI (reference sequence). Here the CDR3 DNA reads TGTGCCAGCAGTCGCAACCTGGCTAGCGGGAGCGCCAATGAGCAGTTCTTC. It translates to CASSRNLASGSANEQFF.

The V call is TRBV2, the J call TRBJ2-5; D perhaps matches TRBD2 (5 bases). CDR3 length equals 13 residues. V lost 4 bases to trimming and J lost 2 bases, with 8 bases between them. CDR1 SNHLY and CDR2 FYNNEI come from the germline V gene. The DNA of the CDR3 is TGTGCCAGCAGTGGCAGACTACAAGAGACCCAGTACTTC. It translates to CASSGRLQETQYF.

This sequence joins TRBV4-1 and TRBJ2-5, with D unresolved. The V end was cut by 1 base, the J end by 2 bases, with 8 bases between. The CDR3 extends over 14 amino acids. Germline CDR1 reads MGHRA; CDR2 reads YSYEKL. The CDR3 bases are TGCGCCAGCAGCCAAGCAGAGAGGCAAGAGACCCAGTACTTC. Amino acid sequence: CASSQAERQETQYF.

The chain links TRBV28 to TRBJ1-2, with 7 positions matching TRBD1. V was pared by 4 bases and J by 0 bases, with 2 bases of the junction left unmatched. Germline V gives CDR1 MDHEN, CDR2 SYDVKM. The CDR3 has 14 amino acids. The CDR3 loop is CASSSGTANYGYTF. In DNA form, the CDR3 reads TGTGCCAGCAGTTCCGGGACAGCTAACTATGGCTACACCTTC.

This clone was picked up a small number of times. V is TRBV7-9 and J is TRBJ2-1, with D possibly matching TRBD2 (5 bases). Germline V gene data show CDR1 as SEHNR and CDR2 as FQNEAQ (reference sequence). This CDR3 has 14 residues. The V end lost 4 bases, the J end lost 4 bases, and 11 bases lay between the germline ends. The CDR3 sequence is CASSSSLGYNEQFF. The DNA for the CDR3 is TGTGCCAGCAGCTCCTCACTAGGTTACAATGAGCAGTTCTTC. Together with reference TRBV7-9 and TRBJ2-1, the CDR3 gives the full variable domain: DTGVSQNPRHKITKRGQNVTFRCDPISEHNRLYWYRQTLGQGPEFLTYFQNEAQLEKSRLLSDRFSAERPKGSFSTLEIQRTEQGDSAMYLCASSSSLGYNEQFFGPGTRLTVL.

This clone is a singleton in its sample. This chain uses TRBV19 with TRBJ1-5; a weak D match, TRBD1 (5 bases). This CDR3 region has 14 residues. Trimming took 6 bases from V and 0 from J, leaving 9 bases between them. Germline CDR1 is LNHDA and CDR2 is SQIVND (reference sequence). The CDR3 is CASRTVNSNQPQHF. In DNA form, the CDR3 reads TGTGCCAGTAGGACAGTTAATAGCAATCAGCCCCAGCATTTT.

This sequence joins TRBV6-2 or TRBV6-3 and TRBJ2-2; D possibly corresponds to TRBD1 (6 bases). CDR1 is MNHEY, CDR2 SVGEGT, per germline. V was shortened by 0 bases and J by 5 bases, with 13 bases between the two germline ends. The CDR3 sequence is 16 residues long. The CDR3 coding sequence is TGTGCCAGCAGTTACTCCCCAGGGGCGAGAACCGGGGAGCTGTTTTTT. It specifies CASSYSPGARTGELFF.

The chain has TRBV9 and TRBJ2-6; no reliable D call. The V and J ends lost 3 bases and 0 bases respectively, with 4 bases between them. Germline values: CDR1 SGDLS, CDR2 YYNGEE. The CDR3 loop spans 14 amino acids. This CDR3 is CASSAHSGANVLTF. The CDR3 nucleotides are TGTGCCAGCAGCGCCCACTCTGGGGCCAACGTCCTGACTTTC.